This T cell receptor (beta chain) originates from a study of blood T cell repertoires in COVID-19. Profiled with immunoSEQ multiplex PCR; TCRdb holds only in-frame clones, not every one. Here the sample spans approximately 220,000 clones, over 70% being singletons. This clone was seen just once. In germline, CDR1 is SGHDN, CDR2 FVKESK. The CDR3 runs to 16 residues. J was trimmed by 3 bases and V by 4 bases; bases with no gene match: 7. This clonotype originated in a woman aged 45 to 65 with acute or convalescent COVID-19. This chain uses TRBV14 with TRBJ2-3, with 10 bases identical to TRBD2. The sample was peripheral blood. For the CDR3, the DNA is TGTGCCAGCAGCCTCCTAGCGGGAGCGAGTACAGATACGCAGTATTTT. Its protein product is CASSLLAGASTDTQYF.